The next 20 T cell receptor beta chains were all read from a single sample in a study of radiotherapy plus CTLA-4 blockade in lung cancer. Here immunoSEQ multiplex PCR was the method, and the copy in TCRdb shows in-frame clones only, minus some. Among some 12,000 clones, around 80% were seen once, and the ten largest hold about 29%. Material: peripheral blood, obtained from a patient treated with radiotherapy plus ipilimumab. These receptors came from a human donor with non-small cell lung cancer that progressed on radiotherapy plus ipilimumab.

V gene TRBV5-1 combines with J gene TRBJ2-1; D possibly corresponds to TRBD2 (7 bases). Germline V CDR1 and CDR2: SGHRS, YFSETQ. V was clipped by 4 bases and J by 0 bases, with 11 bases between them. This CDR3 region has 15 residues. The DNA of the CDR3 is TGCGCCAGCAGCCGGGGGGCGGACTCCTACAATGAGCAGTTCTTC. Translating gives CASSRGADSYNEQFF.

This chain uses TRBV6-1 with TRBJ1-2; D gene uncertain. The germline CDR1 and CDR2 sequences are MNHNS and SASEGT. Trimming removed 7 bases at V and 2 bases at J, with 14 bases between. The CDR3 is made up of 14 amino acids. The CDR3: CASMAGGTNYGYTF. The CDR3 DNA is TGTGCCAGCATGGCGGGCGGTACGAACTATGGCTACACCTTC.

The rearrangement uses TRBV7-3 and TRBJ2-3; the D gene is possibly TRBD2 (7 bases). Germline V gives CDR1 SGHTA, CDR2 FQGTGA. The CDR3 has 15 residues. Deletions cut 1 base from V and 3 bases from J, with 11 bases between. The CDR3 DNA reads as TGTGCCAGCAGCTTAAGCGGGGGCCTAACAGATACGCAGTATTTT. It translates to CASSLSGGLTDTQYF.

V and J are TRBV19 and TRBJ1-6; 10 nucleotides agree with TRBD1. Germline V CDR1 and CDR2: LNHDA, SQIVND (reference sequence). CDR3 size: 15 residues. Unmatched junction bases numbered 3, after V lost 5 bases and J lost 5 bases. The CDR3 loop is CASSETGGDNSPLHF. The CDR3, as DNA: TGTGCCAGTAGTGAGACAGGGGGCGATAATTCACCCCTCCACTTT. Using reference TRBV19 and TRBJ1-6 for the parts outside the CDR3, the full variable domain is DGGITQSPKYLFRKEGQNVTLSCEQNLNHDAMYWYRQDPGQGLRLIYYSQIVNDFQKGDIAEGYSVSREKKESFPLTVTSAQKNPTAFYLCASSETGGDNSPLHFGNGTRLTVT.

This chain connects TRBV4-2 to TRBJ2-1, with 8 bases identical to TRBD1. The CDR3 runs to 17 residues. V shed 6 bases, J shed 2 bases, and the junction held 12 bases outside the gene matches. Germline V gene sequence: CDR1 LGHNA, CDR2 YNFKEQ. The CDR3 region is CASREDRAQGAYNEQFF. The CDR3 bases are TGTGCCAGCAGAGAGGACAGGGCCCAGGGAGCCTACAATGAGCAGTTCTTC.

The chain carries TRBV7-9 and TRBJ2-7, with a possible D match to TRBD1 (6 bases). This CDR3 is 14 amino acids long. Looked up from germline, CDR1 is SEHNR and CDR2 is FQNEAQ (reference sequence). Trimming cost V 5 bases and J 1 base, with 12 bases left between them. In DNA form, the CDR3 reads TGTGCCAGCAGCGCTCCAACAGGGTCCTACGAGCAGTACTTC. Protein product: CASSAPTGSYEQYF.

There are a few counts of this clone. The chain couples TRBV5-8 to TRBJ2-7, with TRBD1 identical over 9 bases. The CDR3 has 16 residues. CDR1 and CDR2 from the germline V gene are SGHTS and YDEGEE. The junction had 11 bases not matched to a gene; V was cut back by 3 bases and J by 4 bases. CDR3 amino acids: CASSWPPGQGNYEQYF. The CDR3 nucleotides are TGTGCCAGCAGCTGGCCCCCGGGACAGGGCAATTACGAGCAGTACTTC.

A note on this clone: The junction and the germline gene differ at one end; a read error may be behind it. V gene TRBV7-7 combines with J gene TRBJ2-5, with 14 bases identical to TRBD2. CDR3 length: 16 amino acids. Germline V lookup: CDR1 SSHAT, CDR2 FNYEAQ (reference sequence). The CDR3: CASSPGTSGGQETQYF. DNA for the CDR3: TGTGCTAGCAGCCCCGGGACTAGCGGGGGACAAGAGACCCAGTACTTC.

The chain combines TRBV10-2 with TRBJ1-5; D perhaps matches TRBD1 (5 bases). The CDR3 runs 13 residues. Trimming removed 4 bases at V and 6 bases at J, with 10 bases between. Germline V gene lookup returns CDR1 WSHSY and CDR2 SAAADI. The CDR3 coding sequence is TGCGCCAGCAGTGGGCAGGGTGGTCAGCCCCAGCATTTT. This codes for CASSGQGGQPQHF.

This chain joins TRBV5-1 and TRBJ2-3, with TRBD2 identical over 10 bases. CDR1 is SGHRS and CDR2 is YFSETQ in the germline V gene. The CDR3 is 17 amino acids. The V segment lost 1 base and the J segment 2 bases; nucleotides outside the gene matches: 7. CDR3 sequence: CASSLRGTSEATDTQYF. CDR3 nucleotide sequence: TGCGCCAGCAGCTTGAGAGGGACTAGCGAGGCCACAGATACGCAGTATTTT.

This chain joins TRBV18 and TRBJ1-4; TRBD1 might be the D (5 bases). Germline V gives CDR1 KGHSH, CDR2 LQKENI. V shed 6 bases and J shed 3 bases, with 8 bases lying between them. The length of the CDR3 is 13 residues. The CDR3 region is CASSSGANEKLFF. The DNA for the CDR3 is TGTGCCAGCTCTTCGGGGGCTAATGAAAAACTGTTTTTT.

V gene TRBV5-1 combines with J gene TRBJ2-2; D remains ambiguous. V was shortened by 2 bases and J by 3 bases, with 11 bases between the two germline ends. Germline assignment: CDR1 SGHRS and CDR2 YFSETQ. This CDR3 spans 15 amino acids. The CDR3 DNA reads TGCGCCAGCAGCTTACAAAACAGTGACACCGGGGAGCTGTTTTTT. Translation: CASSLQNSDTGELFF.

The rearrangement uses TRBV7-2 and TRBJ2-3, with D possibly matching TRBD2 (6 bases). Germline CDR1 reads SGHTA; CDR2 reads FQGNSA. Trimming left V 5 bases short and J 0 bases short, with 18 bases between. The length of the CDR3 is 17 residues. The CDR3 region has the DNA TGTGCCAGCAGCCTCCGGGGGTACTCTGTGAGCACAGATACGCAGTATTTT. It encodes CASSLRGYSVSTDTQYF.

V gene TRBV5-6 combines with J gene TRBJ2-7, with TRBD2 matching 9 bases. Germline V gene data show CDR1 as SGHDT and CDR2 as YYEEEE. The length of the CDR3 is 16 residues. V lost 2 bases and J lost 0; bases outside the gene matches: 6. Here the CDR3 reads CASSFISGGISYEQYF. CDR3 bases: TGTGCCAGCAGCTTTATAAGCGGGGGGATCTCCTACGAGCAGTACTTC.

The gene calls are TRBV12-1 and TRBJ2-6; TRBD1, as called in the table, went unchecked against the DNA. TRBV12-1 is termed a pseudogene. This CDR3 contains 19 residues. CDR3 protein: CASSEEPVIGQSRANVLTF. CDR3 bases: TGTGCCAGCAGCGAGGAGCCTGTTATAGGACAAAGTCGGGCCAACGTCCTGACTTTC.

This rearrangement joins TRBV7-2 to TRBJ2-5; TRBD1 aligns across 8 bases. The CDR3 runs to 16 residues. Trimming took 2 bases from V and 3 from J; bases not matched to a gene: 8. Germline V gives CDR1 SGHTA, CDR2 FQGNSA. The CDR3 bases are TGTGCCAGCAGCTTATCACCGGACAGGGTAAAAGAGACCCAGTACTTC. Amino acid sequence: CASSLSPDRVKETQYF.

The chain employs TRBV19 and TRBJ2-7; 9 nucleotides match TRBD1. The ends lost 5 bases at V and 5 bases at J; junction bases unmatched: 10. CDR1 LNHDA and CDR2 SQIVND come from the germline V gene (reference sequence). This CDR3 region has 15 residues. The CDR3 DNA reads TGTGCCAGTAGTGTCAACAGGGGGCAAGTCGACGAGCAGTACTTC. Protein sequence: CASSVNRGQVDEQYF.

The gene calls are TRBV7-8 and TRBJ2-1, with TRBD2 identical over 11 bases. The junction had 3 bases not matched to a gene; V was cut back by 2 bases and J by 3 bases. This CDR3 is built from 16 residues. From germline, CDR1 is SGHVS and CDR2 FQNEAQ. This chain's CDR3 is CASSLFTSGGYNEQFF. CDR3 bases: TGTGCCAGCAGCTTATTTACTAGCGGGGGCTACAATGAGCAGTTCTTC.

As to this clone: The identical CDR3 is also encoded by other nucleotide sequences in the sample. This chain uses TRBV27 with TRBJ1-2, with D hard to call. CDR1 and CDR2 (germline): MNHEY, SMNVEV (reference sequence). V lost 3 bases and J 3 bases, leaving 8 bases between the germline ends. The CDR3 covers 13 residues. The CDR3 coding sequence is TGTGCCAGCAGTTTTACTTCTGACTATGGCTACACCTTC. Protein sequence: CASSFTSDYGYTF.

This clone was counted between two and nine times. V is TRBV4-3 and J is TRBJ1-6, with D possibly being TRBD1 (6 bases). Trimming shortened V by 1 base and J by 11 bases, and 12 bases separated the two germline ends. In germline, CDR1 is LGHNA, CDR2 YSLEER. The CDR3 consists of 14 residues. CDR3 bases: TGCGCCAGCAGCCAAGCAGGGGACGTTACACCCCTCCACTTT. Its translation is CASSQAGDVTPLHF.